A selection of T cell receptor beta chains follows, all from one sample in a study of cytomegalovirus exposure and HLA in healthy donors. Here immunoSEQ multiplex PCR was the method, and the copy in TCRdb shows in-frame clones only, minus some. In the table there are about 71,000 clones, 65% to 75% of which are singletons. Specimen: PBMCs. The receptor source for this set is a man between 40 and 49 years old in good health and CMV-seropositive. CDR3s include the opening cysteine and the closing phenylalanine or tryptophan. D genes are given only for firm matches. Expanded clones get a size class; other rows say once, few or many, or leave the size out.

CDR3aa: CASSAPGQYNEQFF
CDR3nt: TGTGCCAGCAGCGCCCCGGGACAGTACAATGAGCAGTTCTTC
v_gene: TRBV13
j_gene: TRBJ2-1
abundance: .
d_gene: TRBD1

CDR3aa: CASSPQLTRDHYGYIF
CDR3nt: TGTGCCAGCTCACCGCAACTGACGCGGGATCACTATGGCTACATCTTC
v_gene: TRBV18
j_gene: TRBJ1-2
abundance: .
d_gene: .

CDR3aa: CASSHSGGTYGYTF
CDR3nt: TGTGCCAGCAGTCATAGCGGGGGGACCTATGGCTACACCTTC
v_gene: TRBV13
j_gene: TRBJ1-2
abundance: .
d_gene: .

CDR3aa: CASGPQIREKLFF
CDR3nt: TGTGCCAGCGGGCCGCAGATCCGTGAAAAACTGTTTTTT
v_gene: TRBV2
j_gene: TRBJ1-4
abundance: .
d_gene: .

CDR3aa: CASSQGATGANVLTF
CDR3nt: TGTGCCAGCAGTCAGGGGGCGACGGGGGCCAACGTCCTGACTTTC
v_gene: TRBV6-5
j_gene: TRBJ2-6
abundance: .
d_gene: TRBD1

CDR3aa: CASSGEGYGYTF
CDR3nt: TGTGCCAGCAGTGGAGAGGGATATGGCTACACCTTC
v_gene: TRBV28
j_gene: TRBJ1-2
abundance: .
d_gene: .

CDR3aa: CASTSWGGSEWNEQFF
CDR3nt: TGTGCCAGCACCTCTTGGGGCGGGAGCGAGTGGAATGAGCAGTTCTTC
v_gene: TRBV7-9
j_gene: TRBJ2-1
abundance: .
d_gene: TRBD2

CDR3aa: CASSPQREGYTF
CDR3nt: TGTGCCAGCAGTCCTCAGCGGGAAGGCTACACCTTC
v_gene: TRBV28
j_gene: TRBJ1-2
abundance: .
d_gene: .

CDR3aa: CASSLYRGGFYEQYF
CDR3nt: TGTGCCAGCAGTCTGTACAGGGGGGGATTCTACGAGCAGTACTTC
v_gene: TRBV27
j_gene: TRBJ2-7
abundance: .
d_gene: .

CDR3aa: CASSLARTGTGNIQYF
CDR3nt: TGTGCCAGCAGCTTAGCAAGAACGGGAACGGGAAACATTCAGTACTTC
v_gene: TRBV7-2
j_gene: TRBJ2-4
abundance: .
d_gene: .

CDR3aa: CASSLGLAGSTDTQYF
CDR3nt: TGTGCCAGCAGCTTGGGACTAGCGGGGAGCACAGATACGCAGTATTTT
v_gene: TRBV7-3
j_gene: TRBJ2-3
abundance: .
d_gene: TRBD2

CDR3aa: CASTVTGVPYEQYF
CDR3nt: TGTGCCAGCACCGTGACAGGGGTCCCCTACGAGCAGTACTTC
v_gene: TRBV6-1
j_gene: TRBJ2-7
abundance: .
d_gene: TRBD1

CDR3aa: CASSSKTGGITEAFF
CDR3nt: TGCGCCAGCAGCTCGAAGACAGGGGGAATCACTGAAGCTTTCTTT
v_gene: TRBV5-1
j_gene: TRBJ1-1
abundance: .
d_gene: TRBD1

CDR3aa: CASSQAGTNNEQFF
CDR3nt: TGTGCCAGCAGCCAAGCTGGGACTAATAATGAGCAGTTCTTC
v_gene: TRBV4-2
j_gene: TRBJ2-1
abundance: .
d_gene: TRBD2

CDR3aa: CASSQSTNTEAFF
CDR3nt: TGTGCCAGCAGCCAATCCACAAACACTGAAGCTTTCTTT
v_gene: TRBV16
j_gene: TRBJ1-1
abundance: .
d_gene: .

CDR3aa: CASSYPGTQETQYF
CDR3nt: TGTGCCAGCAGCTACCCCGGGACACAAGAGACCCAGTACTTC
v_gene: TRBV5-4
j_gene: TRBJ2-5
abundance: .
d_gene: .

CDR3aa: CAIREGQGDLNTEAFF
CDR3nt: TGTGCCATCAGGGAGGGACAGGGGGATTTAAACACTGAAGCTTTCTTT
v_gene: TRBV10-3
j_gene: TRBJ1-1
abundance: .
d_gene: TRBD1

CDR3aa: CASSLATAGGKDNEQFF
CDR3nt: TGTGCCAGCAGCTTGGCAACAGCGGGGGGGAAAGACAATGAGCAGTTCTTC
v_gene: TRBV5-4
j_gene: TRBJ2-1
abundance: .
d_gene: TRBD2

CDR3aa: CASSFTQGNTGELFF
CDR3nt: TGCGCCAGCAGCTTCACCCAGGGGAACACCGGGGAGCTGTTTTTT
v_gene: TRBV5-1
j_gene: TRBJ2-2
abundance: once
d_gene: .

CDR3aa: CASSPETTGFGEKLFF
CDR3nt: TGCGCCAGCAGCCCAGAGACTACAGGGTTCGGTGAAAAACTGTTTTTT
v_gene: TRBV5-1
j_gene: TRBJ1-4
abundance: .
d_gene: .

CDR3aa: CASSLLGTGIPSYEQYF
CDR3nt: TGTGCCAGCAGCTTATTAGGGACAGGGATCCCTTCCTACGAGCAGTACTTC
v_gene: TRBV7-9
j_gene: TRBJ2-7
abundance: .
d_gene: TRBD1

CDR3aa: CATSPDREGAKNIQYF
CDR3nt: TGTGCCACCAGCCCGGACAGGGAGGGGGCCAAAAACATTCAGTACTTC
v_gene: TRBV15
j_gene: TRBJ2-4
abundance: .
d_gene: .

CDR3aa: CASSPQGAGDTQYF
CDR3nt: TGTGCCAGCAGTCCCCAGGGGGCAGGGGATACGCAGTATTTT
v_gene: TRBV6-6
j_gene: TRBJ2-3
abundance: .
d_gene: TRBD1

CDR3aa: CASTSRWAQSGNEQFF
CDR3nt: TGCGCCAGCACCTCTCGCTGGGCACAATCTGGGAATGAGCAGTTCTTC
v_gene: TRBV5-1
j_gene: TRBJ2-1
abundance: .
d_gene: .

CDR3aa: CASSLTGGNYGYTF
CDR3nt: TGCGCCAGCAGCTTGACAGGGGGTAACTATGGCTACACCTTC
v_gene: TRBV5-1
j_gene: TRBJ1-2
abundance: .
d_gene: TRBD1

CDR3aa: CASSRGQNPTYEQYF
CDR3nt: TGTGCCAGCAGCCGAGGACAGAACCCGACCTACGAGCAGTACTTC
v_gene: TRBV9
j_gene: TRBJ2-7
abundance: .
d_gene: .

CDR3aa: CASSPPGYTEAFF
CDR3nt: TGTGCCAGCTCACCTCCGGGGTACACTGAAGCTTTCTTT
v_gene: TRBV18
j_gene: TRBJ1-1
abundance: .
d_gene: .

CDR3aa: CASRITGGPNYGYTF
CDR3nt: TGTGCCAGTAGAATTACAGGGGGCCCTAACTATGGCTACACCTTC
v_gene: TRBV19
j_gene: TRBJ1-2
abundance: once
d_gene: TRBD1

CDR3aa: CASSLTVKDGYTF
CDR3nt: TGTGCCAGCAGCTTAACAGTGAAAGACGGCTACACCTTC
v_gene: TRBV5-4
j_gene: TRBJ1-2
abundance: .
d_gene: .

CDR3aa: CASSLVRLSTDTQYF
CDR3nt: TGTGCCAGCAGCTTAGTTCGTCTGAGCACAGATACGCAGTATTTT
v_gene: TRBV7-2
j_gene: TRBJ2-3
abundance: .
d_gene: .

CDR3aa: CASSLGTYRGTEAFF
CDR3nt: TGTGCCAGTAGTCTCGGAACTTATAGGGGGACTGAAGCTTTCTTT
v_gene: TRBV19
j_gene: TRBJ1-1
abundance: .
d_gene: .

CDR3aa: CASSVTSYTQYF
CDR3nt: TGTGCCAGCAGTGTGACTAGTTATACGCAGTATTTT
v_gene: TRBV25-1
j_gene: TRBJ2-3
abundance: .
d_gene: .

CDR3aa: CSVVPRTGVGYEQYF
CDR3nt: TGCAGCGTTGTCCCCCGGACAGGGGTCGGCTACGAGCAGTACTTC
v_gene: TRBV29-1
j_gene: TRBJ2-7
abundance: .
d_gene: TRBD1

CDR3aa: CSAELRNTEAFF
CDR3nt: TGCAGCGCCGAACTCCGGAACACTGAAGCTTTCTTT
v_gene: TRBV29-1
j_gene: TRBJ1-1
abundance: few
d_gene: .

CDR3aa: CASSPGGLDKYAYTF
CDR3nt: TGTGCCAGCAGTCCGGGGGGCCTGGACAAGTATGCCTACACCTTC
v_gene: TRBV28
j_gene: TRBJ1-2
abundance: .
d_gene: .

CDR3aa: CASSTQTGDRRKLFF
CDR3nt: TGCGCCAGCAGCACCCAGACAGGGGATAGGAGAAAACTGTTTTTT
v_gene: TRBV5-1
j_gene: TRBJ1-4
abundance: .
d_gene: TRBD1

CDR3aa: CAISESKRRAGYNEQFF
CDR3nt: TGTGCCATCAGTGAGTCCAAAAGGCGGGCGGGGTACAATGAGCAGTTCTTC
v_gene: TRBV10-3
j_gene: TRBJ2-1
abundance: few
d_gene: .

CDR3aa: CASRKQGNLIETQYF
CDR3nt: TGTGCCAGCAGAAAACAGGGGAATCTGATCGAGACCCAGTACTTC
v_gene: TRBV6-5
j_gene: TRBJ2-5
abundance: .
d_gene: TRBD1

CDR3aa: CASRDITQETQYF
CDR3nt: TGTGCTAGCAGGGACATCACCCAAGAGACCCAGTACTTC
v_gene: TRBV7-7
j_gene: TRBJ2-5
abundance: .
d_gene: .

CDR3aa: CASSQLAVNTEAFF
CDR3nt: TGTGCCAGCAGCCAATTGGCAGTAAACACTGAAGCTTTCTTT
v_gene: TRBV16
j_gene: TRBJ1-1
abundance: few
d_gene: .

CDR3aa: CASSLSRDRDGGNQPQHF
CDR3nt: TGTGCCAGCAGCTTGTCCCGGGACAGGGACGGGGGCAATCAGCCCCAGCATTTT
v_gene: TRBV7-9
j_gene: TRBJ1-5
abundance: few
d_gene: TRBD1

CDR3aa: CASSLHPGTAKGGNEQFF
CDR3nt: TGCGCCAGCAGCCTCCATCCCGGGACAGCCAAGGGGGGAAATGAGCAGTTCTTC
v_gene: TRBV5-1
j_gene: TRBJ2-1
abundance: once
d_gene: .

CDR3aa: CASSQERGTEAFF
CDR3nt: TGCGCCAGCAGCCAGGAAAGGGGCACTGAAGCTTTCTTT
v_gene: TRBV4-1
j_gene: TRBJ1-1
abundance: .
d_gene: .

CDR3aa: CAWGYRDRNSPLHF
CDR3nt: TGTGCCTGGGGGTACAGGGACCGTAATTCACCCCTCCACTTT
v_gene: TRBV30
j_gene: TRBJ1-6
abundance: .
d_gene: .

CDR3aa: CASSLVGYGAQTYEQYF
CDR3nt: TGTGCCAGCAGCTTAGTGGGTTATGGGGCGCAAACTTACGAGCAGTACTTC
v_gene: TRBV7-8
j_gene: TRBJ2-7
abundance: few
d_gene: .

CDR3aa: CASSPWTAGGTEAFF
CDR3nt: TGTGCCAGCAGCCCTTGGACGGCGGGGGGCACTGAAGCTTTCTTT
v_gene: TRBV5-4
j_gene: TRBJ1-1
abundance: .
d_gene: .

CDR3aa: CASSVDPRGTEAFF
CDR3nt: TGTGCCAGCAGCGTAGACCCCCGGGGCACTGAAGCTTTCTTT
v_gene: TRBV9
j_gene: TRBJ1-1
abundance: .
d_gene: .

CDR3aa: CASSPPGANNYGYTF
CDR3nt: TGTGCCAGCTCACCACCGGGGGCCAACAACTATGGCTACACCTTC
v_gene: TRBV18
j_gene: TRBJ1-2
abundance: .
d_gene: .

CDR3aa: CSGSDSLRWNEQFF
CDR3nt: TGCAGCGGGTCGGACAGCCTACGGTGGAATGAGCAGTTCTTC
v_gene: TRBV29-1
j_gene: TRBJ2-1
abundance: .
d_gene: .

CDR3aa: CASSPRLVEPQHF
CDR3nt: TGTGCCAGTAGTCCCCGGCTAGTGGAGCCCCAGCATTTT
v_gene: TRBV19
j_gene: TRBJ1-5
abundance: .
d_gene: .

CDR3aa: CASSFDPGQPNEQFF
CDR3nt: TGTGCCAGCAGCTTTGACCCAGGCCAGCCGAATGAGCAGTTCTTC
v_gene: TRBV7-8
j_gene: TRBJ2-1
abundance: .
d_gene: .

CDR3aa: CSVAETANTGELFF
CDR3nt: TGCAGCGTTGCTGAGACAGCGAACACCGGGGAGCTGTTTTTT
v_gene: TRBV29-1
j_gene: TRBJ2-2
abundance: .
d_gene: .

CDR3aa: CASSLAGVRTEAFF
CDR3nt: TGTGCCAGCAGCTTAGCCGGAGTACGGACTGAAGCTTTCTTT
v_gene: TRBV11-2
j_gene: TRBJ1-1
abundance: .
d_gene: .

CDR3aa: CASSLTSVPEQYF
CDR3nt: TGTGCCAGCAGTTTGACTAGCGTTCCCGAGCAGTACTTC
v_gene: TRBV27
j_gene: TRBJ2-7
abundance: few
d_gene: TRBD2

CDR3aa: CAIRYQGNTEAFF
CDR3nt: TGTGCCATCAGGTATCAGGGGAACACTGAAGCTTTCTTT
v_gene: TRBV10-3
j_gene: TRBJ1-1
abundance: .
d_gene: .

CDR3aa: CASNTGANVLTF
CDR3nt: TGCGCCAGTAACACTGGGGCCAACGTCCTGACTTTC
v_gene: TRBV5-1
j_gene: TRBJ2-6
abundance: .
d_gene: .

CDR3aa: CSVEREAKNIQYF
CDR3nt: TGCAGCGTTGAACGGGAAGCCAAAAACATTCAGTACTTC
v_gene: TRBV29-1
j_gene: TRBJ2-4
abundance: .
d_gene: .

CDR3aa: CASTFSRYTDTQYF
CDR3nt: TGTGCCAGCACTTTCTCCCGGTACACAGATACGCAGTATTTT
v_gene: TRBV21-1
j_gene: TRBJ2-3
abundance: few
d_gene: .

CDR3aa: CASSSPTRSNEQFF
CDR3nt: TGTGCCAGCAGCTCGCCGACTAGGTCAAATGAGCAGTTCTTC
v_gene: TRBV7-3
j_gene: TRBJ2-1
abundance: few
d_gene: .

CDR3aa: CASSHRGYEQYF
CDR3nt: TGTGCCAGCAGTCACAGGGGTTACGAGCAGTACTTC
v_gene: TRBV27
j_gene: TRBJ2-7
abundance: .
d_gene: TRBD1